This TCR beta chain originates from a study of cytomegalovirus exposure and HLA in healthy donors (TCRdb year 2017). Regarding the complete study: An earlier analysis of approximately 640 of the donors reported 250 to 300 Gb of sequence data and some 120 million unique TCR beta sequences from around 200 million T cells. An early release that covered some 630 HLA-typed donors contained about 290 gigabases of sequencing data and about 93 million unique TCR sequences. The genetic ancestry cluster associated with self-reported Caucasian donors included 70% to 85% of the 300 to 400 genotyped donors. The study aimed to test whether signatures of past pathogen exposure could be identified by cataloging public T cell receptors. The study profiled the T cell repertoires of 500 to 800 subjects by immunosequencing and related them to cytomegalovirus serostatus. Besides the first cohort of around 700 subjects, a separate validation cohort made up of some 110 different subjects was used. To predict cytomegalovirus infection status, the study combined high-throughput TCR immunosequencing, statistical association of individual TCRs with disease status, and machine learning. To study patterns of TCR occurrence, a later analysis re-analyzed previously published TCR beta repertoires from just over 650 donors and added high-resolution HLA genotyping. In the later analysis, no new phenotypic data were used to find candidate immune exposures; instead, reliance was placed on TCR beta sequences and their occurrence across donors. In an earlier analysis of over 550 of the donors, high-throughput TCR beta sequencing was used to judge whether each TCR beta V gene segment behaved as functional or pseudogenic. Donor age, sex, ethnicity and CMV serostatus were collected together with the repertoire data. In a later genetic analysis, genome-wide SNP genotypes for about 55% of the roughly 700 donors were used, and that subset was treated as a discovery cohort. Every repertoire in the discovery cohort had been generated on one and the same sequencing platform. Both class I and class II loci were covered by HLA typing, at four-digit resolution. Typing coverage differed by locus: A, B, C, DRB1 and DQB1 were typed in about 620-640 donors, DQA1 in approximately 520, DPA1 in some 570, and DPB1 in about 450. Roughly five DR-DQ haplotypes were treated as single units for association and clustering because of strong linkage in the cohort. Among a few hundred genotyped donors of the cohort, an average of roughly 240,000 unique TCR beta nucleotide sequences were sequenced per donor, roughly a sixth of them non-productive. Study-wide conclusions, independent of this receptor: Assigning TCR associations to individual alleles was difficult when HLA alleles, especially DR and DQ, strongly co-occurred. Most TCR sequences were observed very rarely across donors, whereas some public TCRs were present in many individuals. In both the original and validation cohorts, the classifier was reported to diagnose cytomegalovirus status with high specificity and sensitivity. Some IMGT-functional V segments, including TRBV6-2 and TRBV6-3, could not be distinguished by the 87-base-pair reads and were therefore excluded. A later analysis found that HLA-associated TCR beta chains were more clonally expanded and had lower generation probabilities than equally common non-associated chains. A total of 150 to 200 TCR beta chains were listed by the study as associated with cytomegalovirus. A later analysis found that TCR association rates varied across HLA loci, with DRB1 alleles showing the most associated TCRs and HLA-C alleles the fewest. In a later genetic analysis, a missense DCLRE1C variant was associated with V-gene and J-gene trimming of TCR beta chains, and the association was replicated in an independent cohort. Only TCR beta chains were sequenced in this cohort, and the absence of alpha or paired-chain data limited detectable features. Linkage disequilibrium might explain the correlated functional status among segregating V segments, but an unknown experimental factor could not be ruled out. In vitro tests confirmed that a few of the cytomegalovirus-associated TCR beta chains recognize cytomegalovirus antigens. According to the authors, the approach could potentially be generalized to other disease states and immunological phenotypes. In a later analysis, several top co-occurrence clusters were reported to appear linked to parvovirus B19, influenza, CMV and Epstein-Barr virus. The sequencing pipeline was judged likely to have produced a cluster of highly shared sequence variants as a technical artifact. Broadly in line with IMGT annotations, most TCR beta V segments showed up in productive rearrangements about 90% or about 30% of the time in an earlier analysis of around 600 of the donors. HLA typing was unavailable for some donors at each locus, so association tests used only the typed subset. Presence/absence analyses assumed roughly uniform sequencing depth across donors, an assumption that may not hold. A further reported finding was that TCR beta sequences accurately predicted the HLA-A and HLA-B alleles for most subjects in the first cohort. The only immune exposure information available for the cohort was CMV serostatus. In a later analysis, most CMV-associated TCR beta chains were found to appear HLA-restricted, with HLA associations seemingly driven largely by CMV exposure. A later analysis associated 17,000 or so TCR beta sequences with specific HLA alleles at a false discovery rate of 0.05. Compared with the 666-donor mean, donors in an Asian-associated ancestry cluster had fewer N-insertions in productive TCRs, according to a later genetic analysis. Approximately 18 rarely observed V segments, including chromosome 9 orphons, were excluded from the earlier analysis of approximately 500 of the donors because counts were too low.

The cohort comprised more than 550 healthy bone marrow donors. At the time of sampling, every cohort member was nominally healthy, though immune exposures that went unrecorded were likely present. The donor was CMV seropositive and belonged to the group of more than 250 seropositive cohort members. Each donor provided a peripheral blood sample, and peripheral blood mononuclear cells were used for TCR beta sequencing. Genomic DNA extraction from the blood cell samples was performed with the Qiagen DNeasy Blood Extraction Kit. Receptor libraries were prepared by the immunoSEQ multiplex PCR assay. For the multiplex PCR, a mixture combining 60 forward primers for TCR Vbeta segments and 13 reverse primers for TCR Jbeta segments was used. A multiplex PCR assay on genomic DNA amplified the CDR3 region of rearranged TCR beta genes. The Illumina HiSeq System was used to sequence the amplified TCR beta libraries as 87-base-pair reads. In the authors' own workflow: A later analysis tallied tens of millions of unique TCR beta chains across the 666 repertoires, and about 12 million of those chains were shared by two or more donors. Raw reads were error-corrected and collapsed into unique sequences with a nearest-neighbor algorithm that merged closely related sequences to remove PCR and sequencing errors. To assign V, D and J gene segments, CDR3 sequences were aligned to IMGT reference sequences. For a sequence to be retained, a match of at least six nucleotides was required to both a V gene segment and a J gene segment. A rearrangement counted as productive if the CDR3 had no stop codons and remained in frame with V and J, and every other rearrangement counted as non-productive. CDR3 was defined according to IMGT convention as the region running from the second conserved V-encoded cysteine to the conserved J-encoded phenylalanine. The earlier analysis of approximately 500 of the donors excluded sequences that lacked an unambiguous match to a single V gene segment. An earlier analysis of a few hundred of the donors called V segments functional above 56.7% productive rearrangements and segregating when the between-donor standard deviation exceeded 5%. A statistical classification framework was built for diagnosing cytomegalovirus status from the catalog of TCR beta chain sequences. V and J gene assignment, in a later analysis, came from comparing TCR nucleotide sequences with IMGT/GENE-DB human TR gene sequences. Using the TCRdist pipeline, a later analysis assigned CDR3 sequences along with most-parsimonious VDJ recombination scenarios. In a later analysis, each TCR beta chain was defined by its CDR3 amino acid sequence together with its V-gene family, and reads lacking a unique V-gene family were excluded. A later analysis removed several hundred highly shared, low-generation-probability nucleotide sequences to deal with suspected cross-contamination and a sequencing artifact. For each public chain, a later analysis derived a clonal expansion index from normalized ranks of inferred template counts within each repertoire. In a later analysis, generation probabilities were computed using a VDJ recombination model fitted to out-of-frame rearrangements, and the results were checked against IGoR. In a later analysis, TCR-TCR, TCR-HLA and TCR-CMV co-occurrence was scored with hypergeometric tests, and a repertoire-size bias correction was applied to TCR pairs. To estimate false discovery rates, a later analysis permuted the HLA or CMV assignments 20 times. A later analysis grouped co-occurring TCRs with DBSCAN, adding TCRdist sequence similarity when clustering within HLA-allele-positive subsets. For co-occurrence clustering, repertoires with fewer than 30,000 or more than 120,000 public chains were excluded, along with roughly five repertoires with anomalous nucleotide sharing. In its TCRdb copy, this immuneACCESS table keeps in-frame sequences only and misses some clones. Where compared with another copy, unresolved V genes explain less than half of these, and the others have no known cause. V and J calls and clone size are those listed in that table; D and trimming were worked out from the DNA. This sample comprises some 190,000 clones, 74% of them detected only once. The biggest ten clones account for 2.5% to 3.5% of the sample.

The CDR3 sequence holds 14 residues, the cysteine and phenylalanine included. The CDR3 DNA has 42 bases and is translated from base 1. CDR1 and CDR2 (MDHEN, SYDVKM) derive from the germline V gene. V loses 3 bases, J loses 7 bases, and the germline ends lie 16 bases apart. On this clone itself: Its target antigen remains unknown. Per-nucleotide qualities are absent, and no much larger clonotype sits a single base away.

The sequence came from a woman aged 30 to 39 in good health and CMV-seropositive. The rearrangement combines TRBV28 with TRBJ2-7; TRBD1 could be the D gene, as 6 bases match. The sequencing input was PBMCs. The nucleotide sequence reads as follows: TGTGCCAGCAGTTTCCGGCCCATGAGGGGGGAGCAGTACTTC. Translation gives CASSFRPMRGEQYF. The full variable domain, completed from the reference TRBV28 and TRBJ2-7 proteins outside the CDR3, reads DVKVTQSSRYLVKRTGEKVFLECVQDMDHENMFWYRQDPGLGLRLIYFSYDVKMKEKGDIPEGYSVSREKKERFSLILESASTNQTSMYLCASSFRPMRGEQYFGPGTRLTVT.